The rows below give T cell receptor beta chains drawn from one sample of a study of CD8 T cells in ankylosing spondylitis. MiXCR, run by TCRdb on the 5' RACE reads, gives a single entry per CDR3 protein. This sample yields about 270,000 distinct CDR3 sequences, of which 30% to 40% are seen a single time; approximately 4.6% belongs to the top ten. Sequences were obtained from blood, either unsorted or a sorted T cell fraction (not recorded which). These receptors came from a male donor with ankylosing spondylitis or in good health (not recorded which). Both conserved end residues are part of each CDR3. Each record gives: clone size, D gene, V gene, J gene, CDR3 DNA, CDR3 protein. D genes are given only for firm matches. Part of the rows lack a size; the others show once, few, many or a class for expanded clones.

clone_size: .; d_call: .; v_call: TRBV7-9; j_call: TRBJ2-7; cdr3_nt: TGTGCCAGCAGCCCCGCGGGAATGGGGGAGCAGTACTTC; cdr3_aa: CASSPAGMGEQYF
clone_size: .; d_call: TRBD1; v_call: TRBV5-1; j_call: TRBJ1-5; cdr3_nt: TGCGCCAGCAGCTTGGGGACAGGAGACAATCAGCCCCAGCATTTT; cdr3_aa: CASSLGTGDNQPQHF
clone_size: few; d_call: .; v_call: TRBV10-1; j_call: TRBJ2-7; cdr3_nt: TGCGCCAGCAGCGACTGGATGTCCTACGAGCAGTACTTC; cdr3_aa: CASSDWMSYEQYF
clone_size: few; d_call: .; v_call: TRBV12-3/TRBV12-4; j_call: TRBJ1-6; cdr3_nt: TGTGCCAGCAGTTTGGTAACGGCCTCACCCCTCCACTTT; cdr3_aa: CASSLVTASPLHF
clone_size: .; d_call: TRBD2; v_call: TRBV7-9; j_call: TRBJ2-7; cdr3_nt: TGTGCCAGCAGCTTATCGGGGGGCGAGCAGTACTTC; cdr3_aa: CASSLSGGEQYF
clone_size: .; d_call: .; v_call: TRBV20-1; j_call: TRBJ2-1; cdr3_nt: TGCAGTGCTAGAGATTTGCTCGGTGAGCAGTTCTTC; cdr3_aa: CSARDLLGEQFF
clone_size: .; d_call: TRBD2; v_call: TRBV5-5; j_call: TRBJ2-5; cdr3_nt: TGTGCCAGCAGCCGGCGGGGCGGGGGGTCAGAGACCCAGTACTTC; cdr3_aa: CASSRRGGGSETQYF
clone_size: .; d_call: .; v_call: TRBV5-5; j_call: TRBJ2-7; cdr3_nt: TGTGCCAGCAGCTTGGCCTCAGGGTCGATTATCTACGAGCAGTACTTC; cdr3_aa: CASSLASGSIIYEQYF
clone_size: .; d_call: TRBD1; v_call: TRBV9; j_call: TRBJ2-3; cdr3_nt: TGTGCCAGCAGCGTTGAAGGGGGCTATATCCCCACAGATACGCAGTATTTT; cdr3_aa: CASSVEGGYIPTDTQYF
clone_size: many; d_call: .; v_call: TRBV20-1; j_call: TRBJ2-7; cdr3_nt: TGCAGTGCTAGCTCAGGGATTTACTACGAGCAGTACTTC; cdr3_aa: CSASSGIYYEQYF
clone_size: .; d_call: TRBD1; v_call: TRBV5-1; j_call: TRBJ2-7; cdr3_nt: TGCGCCAGCAGCTTGGGACAGGGGGCCTATTACGAGCAGTACTTC; cdr3_aa: CASSLGQGAYYEQYF
clone_size: .; d_call: .; v_call: TRBV28; j_call: TRBJ1-4; cdr3_nt: TGTGCCATTCAGGGGTCGGATGAAAAACTGTTTTTT; cdr3_aa: CAIQGSDEKLFF
clone_size: .; d_call: .; v_call: TRBV3-1; j_call: TRBJ2-3; cdr3_nt: TGTGCCAGCAGCCAAGATACAAGCGCTCGCACAGATACGCAGTATTTT; cdr3_aa: CASSQDTSARTDTQYF
clone_size: .; d_call: .; v_call: TRBV20-1; j_call: TRBJ1-1; cdr3_nt: TGCAGTGCTAGTCCTGGGACCCTTGACACTGAAGCTTTCTTT; cdr3_aa: CSASPGTLDTEAFF
clone_size: .; d_call: TRBD1; v_call: TRBV27; j_call: TRBJ2-7; cdr3_nt: TGTGCCAGCAGCAAAGCGCCAATGGGACAGTTCTACGAGCAGTACTTC; cdr3_aa: CASSKAPMGQFYEQYF
clone_size: few; d_call: .; v_call: TRBV10-3; j_call: TRBJ2-3; cdr3_nt: TGTGCCATCCAACCCGGGGGCACAGATACGCAGTATTTT; cdr3_aa: CAIQPGGTDTQYF
clone_size: .; d_call: .; v_call: TRBV7-8; j_call: TRBJ2-3; cdr3_nt: TGTGCCAGCAGCTTGGGGCAGGGCAAAATAAGCACAGATACGCAGTATTTT; cdr3_aa: CASSLGQGKISTDTQYF
clone_size: .; d_call: TRBD1; v_call: TRBV12-3/TRBV12-4; j_call: TRBJ1-2; cdr3_nt: TGTGCCAGCAGCACCGACAGGGGAAACTATGGCTACACCTTC; cdr3_aa: CASSTDRGNYGYTF
clone_size: many; d_call: TRBD2; v_call: TRBV4-2; j_call: TRBJ2-1; cdr3_nt: TGTGCCAGCAGCCACACTCTAGCGGGGCCCTACAATGAGCAGTTCTTC; cdr3_aa: CASSHTLAGPYNEQFF
clone_size: .; d_call: .; v_call: TRBV29-1; j_call: TRBJ1-1; cdr3_nt: TGCAGCGCCCCCGCTGTGGGGGGCGGGAGGGAAGCTTTCTTT; cdr3_aa: CSAPAVGGGREAFF
clone_size: .; d_call: TRBD1; v_call: TRBV12-3/TRBV12-4; j_call: TRBJ2-7; cdr3_nt: TGTGCCAGCAGTTTCGTGACAGGGGCCTACGAGCAGTACTTC; cdr3_aa: CASSFVTGAYEQYF
clone_size: few; d_call: TRBD1; v_call: TRBV24-1; j_call: TRBJ2-7; cdr3_nt: TGTGCCACTAACCGGGACAGGGCCTACGAGCAGTACTTC; cdr3_aa: CATNRDRAYEQYF
clone_size: .; d_call: TRBD2; v_call: TRBV2; j_call: TRBJ2-5; cdr3_nt: TGTGCCAGCAGTGGCCTAGGACTAGCGGGGGAGACCCAGTACTTC; cdr3_aa: CASSGLGLAGETQYF
clone_size: .; d_call: TRBD1; v_call: TRBV20-1; j_call: TRBJ2-1; cdr3_nt: TGCAGTGCTAGGCAGGGGGCAGTAGGTAATGAGCAGTTCTTC; cdr3_aa: CSARQGAVGNEQFF
clone_size: .; d_call: .; v_call: TRBV28; j_call: TRBJ2-5; cdr3_nt: TGTGCCAGCAGTTTAAGGGGACTCCTTCGGGAGACCCAGTACTTC; cdr3_aa: CASSLRGLLRETQYF
clone_size: few; d_call: .; v_call: TRBV7-6; j_call: TRBJ1-1; cdr3_nt: TGTGCCAGCAGCCCAACCTCGGGCTTGAACACTGAAGCTTTCTTT; cdr3_aa: CASSPTSGLNTEAFF
clone_size: few; d_call: .; v_call: TRBV15; j_call: TRBJ1-4; cdr3_nt: TGTGCCACCAGCAGAGATAGTATCGGAGAAAAACTGTTTTTT; cdr3_aa: CATSRDSIGEKLFF